The rows below give T cell receptor beta chains drawn from one sample of a study of immune evolution from preneoplasia to lung adenocarcinoma. The method was immunoSEQ multiplex PCR; TCRdb's version includes in-frame clones alone and lacks a portion of them. The sample includes about 4,100 clones, about 86% of them seen just once. Sequencing input: FFPE minimally invasive lung adenocarcinoma tissue. The receptors originated from a person aged 70 to 85 with lung adenocarcinoma. CDR3s include the opening cysteine and the closing phenylalanine or tryptophan. A D gene is named only where the DNA matches it firmly. Clone size is not always given. Where it is, it says once, few, many or a class for expanded clones.

j_gene | v_gene | d_gene | abundance | CDR3aa | CDR3nt
TRBJ2-2 | TRBV7-2 | NA | NA | CASSSAYYHGGELFF | TGTGCCAGCAGCTCCGCTTACTATCACGGCGGGGAGCTGTTTTTT
TRBJ2-3 | TRBV23-1 | NA | NA | CASRFTGSSSTDTQYF | TGCGCCAGCAGATTTACAGGGTCCTCGAGCACAGATACGCAGTATTTT
TRBJ1-1 | TRBV6-1 | NA | NA | CASSDLRREAFF | TGTGCCAGCAGTGATTTGAGGCGTGAAGCTTTCTTT
TRBJ2-7 | TRBV4-1 | TRBD1 | NA | CASSQDKGTGGSREQYF | TGCGCCAGCAGCCAAGATAAGGGCACAGGGGGGAGCAGGGAGCAGTACTTC
TRBJ2-3 | TRBV6-6 | NA | NA | CASSYSVSVGIDTQYF | TGTGCCAGCAGTTACTCCGTCTCGGTGGGCATAGATACGCAGTATTTT
TRBJ1-1 | TRBV6-5 | NA | NA | CASSEYLGTEAFF | TGTGCCAGCAGTGAATACTTGGGCACTGAAGCTTTCTTT
TRBJ1-6 | TRBV7-9 | TRBD1 | NA | CASSLVHRGGNSPLHF | TGTGCCAGCAGCTTAGTACACAGGGGCGGTAATTCACCCCTCCACTTT
TRBJ1-4 | TRBV30 | NA | NA | CAWSPASDGGEKLFF | TGTGCCTGGAGCCCGGCCTCTGACGGAGGTGAAAAACTGTTTTTT
TRBJ1-1 | TRBV29-1 | NA | NA | CSVSLRGETEAFF | TGCAGCGTTTCACTTAGAGGGGAAACTGAAGCTTTCTTT
TRBJ2-1 | TRBV7-2 | TRBD2 | NA | CASSGTSSYNEQFF | TGTGCCAGCAGCGGGACTAGCTCTTACAATGAGCAGTTCTTC
TRBJ2-5 | TRBV29-1 | NA | NA | CSVDRGRETQYF | TGCAGCGTTGACAGGGGACGGGAGACCCAGTACTTC
TRBJ1-2 | TRBV20-1 | NA | NA | CSATPYKGYTF | TGCAGTGCCACACCCTACAAGGGCTACACCTTC
TRBJ1-3 | TRBV5-5 | NA | NA | CASSSMTGKNTIYF | TGTGCCAGCAGCAGCATGACGGGGAAGAACACCATATATTTT
TRBJ1-1 | TRBV11-2 | TRBD1 | NA | CASSQGQERTEAFF | TGTGCCAGCAGCCAAGGACAGGAAAGGACTGAAGCTTTCTTT
TRBJ1-3 | TRBV28 | NA | NA | CASSLLPGVGGNTIYF | TGTGCCAGCAGTTTATTACCAGGGGTAGGTGGAAACACCATATATTTT
TRBJ2-7 | TRBV29-1 | TRBD2 | NA | CSVVHSGFASYEQYF | TGCAGCGTTGTGCATAGCGGGTTTGCTTCCTACGAGCAGTACTTC
TRBJ2-1 | TRBV6-5 | NA | NA | CASSYKPSSYNEQFF | TGTGCCAGCAGTTATAAACCCAGCTCCTACAATGAGCAGTTCTTC
TRBJ2-5 | TRBV18 | NA | NA | CASSDRTDKETQYF | TGTGCCAGCTCGGACCGGACAGATAAAGAGACCCAGTACTTC
TRBJ2-1 | TRBV21-1 | NA | NA | CAGCINEQFF | TGTGCCGGATGTATAAATGAGCAGTTCTTC
TRBJ2-1 | TRBV4-3 | NA | once | CASSQEIPVYNEQFF | TGCGCCAGCAGCCAAGAAATTCCGGTGTACAATGAGCAGTTCTTC
TRBJ2-1 | TRBV7-8 | TRBD2 | NA | CASSLVPGGLRNEQFF | TGTGCCAGCAGCTTAGTTCCGGGAGGGCTCCGCAATGAGCAGTTCTTC
TRBJ2-7 | TRBV7-9 | NA | NA | CASSFRPGAAFYEQYF | TGTGCCAGCAGCTTCCGGCCAGGGGCCGCTTTCTACGAGCAGTACTTC
TRBJ1-1 | TRBV11-2 | NA | NA | CASSLGQMMNTEAFF | TGTGCCAGCAGCTTAGGACAGATGATGAACACTGAAGCTTTCTTT
TRBJ1-2 | TRBV11-2 | NA | NA | CASSLEGATGYGYTF | TGTGCCAGCAGCTTAGAAGGGGCTACAGGGTATGGCTACACCTTC
TRBJ1-6 | TRBV6-6 | NA | NA | CASTRQGKDSPLHF | TGTGCCAGCACTAGACAAGGCAAGGATTCACCCCTCCACTTT
TRBJ2-7 | TRBV19 | NA | NA | CASSISNAAYEQYF | TGTGCCAGTAGTATTAGTAACGCCGCCTACGAGCAGTACTTC
TRBJ2-3 | TRBV19 | NA | NA | CASTTDRFADTQYF | TGTGCCAGTACCACCGACAGGTTTGCAGATACGCAGTATTTT
TRBJ1-2 | TRBV30 | TRBD1 | NA | CAWSATGFGYTF | TGTGCCTGGAGTGCGACAGGGTTCGGCTACACCTTC
TRBJ2-7 | TRBV19 | TRBD1 | NA | CASSETGGATGEQYF | TGTGCCAGTAGTGAGACAGGGGGCGCGACGGGGGAGCAGTACTTC
TRBJ1-5 | TRBV28 | NA | NA | CASGALAANNQPQHF | TGTGCCAGCGGGGCCCTTGCGGCTAACAATCAGCCCCAGCATTTT
TRBJ1-4 | TRBV18 | NA | NA | CASSHQRTATNEKLFF | TGTGCCAGCTCACATCAGAGGACAGCAACTAATGAAAAACTGTTTTTT
TRBJ1-3 | TRBV28 | NA | NA | CASSTTLSLNRGNTIYF | TGTGCCAGCAGTACCACCCTTTCCCTAAATCGTGGAAACACCATATATTTT
TRBJ1-2 | TRBV5-1 | NA | NA | CASSLREANYGYTF | TGCGCCAGCAGCCTCAGGGAGGCGAACTATGGCTACACCTTC
TRBJ1-2 | TRBV11-2 | NA | NA | CASSFSDGGYGYTF | TGTGCCAGCAGCTTTTCCGACGGCGGCTATGGCTACACCTTC
TRBJ2-2 | TRBV11-2 | NA | NA | CASSERDNREYTGELFF | TGTGCCAGCAGCGAAAGGGACAACCGGGAATACACCGGGGAGCTGTTTTTT
TRBJ1-1 | TRBV11-2 | TRBD1 | NA | CASSLGLGTADFRDTEAFF | TGTGCCAGCAGCTTAGGTTTGGGGACAGCTGACTTCCGGGACACTGAAGCTTTCTTT
TRBJ1-4 | TRBV4-1 | NA | NA | CASRRNGAGRTNEKLFF | TGCGCCAGCAGACGAAACGGGGCCGGTAGGACTAATGAAAAACTGTTTTTT
TRBJ1-2 | TRBV2 | TRBD1 | NA | CASSGQGANYGYTF | TGTGCCAGCAGTGGACAGGGGGCGAACTATGGCTACACCTTC
TRBJ1-4 | TRBV25-1 | NA | NA | CASSEPAGYNEKLFF | TGTGCCAGCAGTGAACCGGCCGGGTATAATGAAAAACTGTTTTTT
TRBJ1-5 | TRBV5-6 | TRBD1 | NA | CASSLAGQGLGSQPQHF | TGTGCCAGCAGCTTGGCCGGACAGGGTTTGGGAAGTCAGCCCCAGCATTTT
TRBJ2-2 | TRBV6-5 | TRBD1 | NA | CASSRTGGITGELFF | TGTGCCAGCAGCCGGACAGGGGGCATCACCGGGGAGCTGTTTTTT
TRBJ1-1 | TRBV7-9 | TRBD1 | NA | CASSFGDRGNTEAFF | TGTGCCAGCAGCTTCGGTGACAGGGGGAACACTGAAGCTTTCTTT
TRBJ2-5 | TRBV6-1 | NA | NA | CASRVHQETQYF | TGTGCCAGCAGGGTACACCAAGAGACCCAGTACTTC
TRBJ2-7 | TRBV11-2 | NA | NA | CASSINGASREQYF | TGTGCCAGCAGCATCAACGGGGCCTCCCGCGAGCAGTACTTC
TRBJ2-7 | TRBV30 | NA | NA | CAWSPRNSGYDEQYF | TGTGCCTGGAGTCCTCGCAATTCAGGGTACGACGAGCAGTACTTC
TRBJ1-1 | TRBV18 | TRBD1 | NA | CASSLQGAGRAFF | TGTGCCAGCTCACTACAGGGGGCCGGGAGAGCTTTCTTT
TRBJ2-1 | TRBV11-2 | NA | NA | CASSFSRSGRSSYNEQFF | TGTGCCAGCAGCTTTTCCAGAAGCGGGCGGAGCTCCTACAATGAGCAGTTCTTC
TRBJ2-3 | TRBV7-9 | NA | once | CASSSKAQIPHTDTQYF | TGTGCCAGCAGTTCCAAGGCCCAAATCCCTCACACAGATACGCAGTATTTT
TRBJ2-6 | TRBV27 | NA | NA | CASSLSGANVLTF | TGTGCCAGCAGTCTCTCTGGGGCCAACGTCCTGACTTTC
TRBJ2-7 | TRBV30 | TRBD1 | NA | CAWGGQFYEQYF | TGTGCCTGGGGGGGACAGTTCTACGAGCAGTACTTC
TRBJ2-1 | TRBV7-9 | NA | NA | CASSQSYSVGGANEQFF | TGTGCCAGCAGCCAGAGTTACTCCGTCGGCGGGGCCAATGAGCAGTTCTTC
TRBJ2-3 | TRBV7-9 | TRBD2 | NA | CASSLPLPRGGEGTDTQYF | TGTGCCAGCAGCTTACCCCTGCCCCGGGGGGGCGAAGGCACAGATACGCAGTATTTT
TRBJ2-1 | TRBV7-6 | NA | NA | CASSYRTDNEQFF | TGTGCCAGCAGCTACCGGACTGACAATGAGCAGTTCTTC
TRBJ1-1 | TRBV29-1 | TRBD1 | NA | CSSSDRANTEAFF | TGCAGCTCCAGCGACAGGGCGAACACTGAAGCTTTCTTT
TRBJ1-5 | TRBV30 | NA | NA | CAWSGQATNQPQHF | TGTGCCTGGAGTGGACAGGCTACCAATCAGCCCCAGCATTTT